Below, 18 T cell receptor beta chains from the same sample are listed, as sequenced in a study of T-cell memory formation after mild COVID-19. TCRdb processed the 5' RACE reads anew with MiXCR; each CDR3 protein has one entry. The sample holds about 470,000 distinct CDR3 sequences, roughly 18% seen once. Sequenced sample: PBMCs or a T cell subset sorted from them (not recorded which). Receptor source: an adult woman who had mild COVID-19 (a few samples of this study predate the infection). Cell type and time point are not known.

This chain uses TRBV27 with TRBJ2-2; TRBD2 matches 15 bases. The CDR3 spans 21 residues. The ends lost 3 bases at V and 5 bases at J; junction bases unmatched: 16. CDR1 is MNHEY and CDR2 is SMNVEV in the germline V gene (reference sequence). DNA for the CDR3: TGTGCCAGCAGTTTGAGGAGGACTAGCGGGAGGGCCAAGGCGAGAACCGGGGAGCTGTTTTTT. It encodes CASSLRRTSGRAKARTGELFF.

V is TRBV7-9 and J is TRBJ2-1; the match to TRBD1 covers 7 bases. Germline CDR1 is SEHNR and CDR2 is FQNEAQ (reference sequence). The trim removed 3 bases at V and 3 bases at J, leaving 8 bases unmatched. The CDR3 runs to 16 residues. Here the CDR3 DNA reads TGTGCCAGCAGCTTTCTTTCAGGGGGAGTCTACAATGAGCAGTTCTTC. Translation: CASSFLSGGVYNEQFF.

The chain employs TRBV29-1 and TRBJ1-2; TRBD1 is a possible D gene (5 bases). V lost 3 bases and J 7 bases, leaving 21 bases between the germline ends. Germline-derived CDR1 and CDR2 are SQVTM and ANQGSEA. The CDR3 extends over 15 amino acids. DNA of the CDR3: TGCAGCGTTGATGGGGGATTAGTAAAGGGCTTTGGCTACACCTTC. Its protein is CSVDGGLVKGFGYTF.

The chain carries TRBV6-2 or TRBV6-3 and TRBJ1-4, with a weak D call TRBD1 (6 bases). Germline CDR1 and CDR2: MNHEY and SVGEGT. The CDR3 runs 13 residues. The V end was cut by 7 bases, the J end by 8 bases, with 14 bases between. CDR3 in DNA: TGTGCCAGCAAAGCGGGGGCGCCGGAAAAACTGTTTTTT. This encodes CASKAGAPEKLFF.

This chain uses TRBV9 with TRBJ2-1; a weak D match, TRBD2 (6 bases). CDR3 length: 15 amino acids. Per the germline V gene, CDR1 is SGDLS and CDR2 is YYNGEE. Trimming took off 2 bases at V and 4 bases at J, with 13 bases between the two ends. CDR3 DNA: TGTGCCAGCAGCGTTGTGTCTAGCGAGTACAATGAGCAGTTCTTC. Protein: CASSVVSSEYNEQFF. Full variable domain (missing parts from reference TRBV9 and TRBJ2-1): DSGVTQTPKHLITATGQRVTLRCSPRSGDLSVYWYQQSLDQGLQFLIQYYNGEERAKGNILERFSAQQFPDLHSELNLSSLELGDSALYFCASSVVSSEYNEQFFGPGTRLTVL.

V gene TRBV13 combines with J gene TRBJ2-5; possible D gene TRBD2, 6 bases. V was cut by 4 bases and J by 4 bases, with 13 bases left in between. Germline CDR1 reads PRHDT; CDR2 reads FYEKMQ (reference sequence). The length of the CDR3 is 14 residues. Here the CDR3 DNA reads TGTGCCAGCAGCTCGGGTGGAGGGGCAGAGACCCAGTACTTC. It translates to CASSSGGGAETQYF. Full variable domain (remainder filled in from reference TRBV13 and TRBJ2-5): AAGVIQSPRHLIKEKRETATLKCYPIPRHDTVYWYQQGPGQDPQFLISFYEKMQSDKGSIPDRFSAQQFSDYHSELNMSSLELGDSALYFCASSSGGGAETQYFGPGTRLLVL.

This clonotype was seen only a few times. CDR3 nucleotides: TGCAGTGCGGTCCGGGCATTAGGGATGGGAAGGGGTTTCTTT. Amino acids: CSAVRALGMGRGFF. The chain combines TRBV20-1 with TRBJ1-1, with D perhaps TRBD1 (5 bases). In germline, CDR1 is DFQATT, CDR2 SNEGSKA (reference sequence). The CDR3 extends over 14 amino acids. V shed 6 bases and J shed 13 bases, with 27 bases lying between them.

This chain links TRBV5-8 with TRBJ1-1, with 7 nucleotides matching TRBD1. The CDR3 extends over 14 amino acids. The germline V gene encodes CDR1 SGHTS and CDR2 YDEGEE. With V trimmed by 5 bases and J by 4 bases, 8 bases remained unmatched. In DNA, the CDR3 is TGTGCCAGCAGAAAGAGTCAGGGGGGCACTGAAGCTTTCTTT. Amino acid sequence: CASRKSQGGTEAFF.

The rearrangement joins TRBV7-9 to TRBJ2-3, with a weak D call TRBD2 (5 bases). This CDR3 is 17 amino acids long. V was pared by 1 base and J by 2 bases, with 16 bases between. Germline CDR1 SEHNR, CDR2 FQNEAQ (reference sequence). DNA for the CDR3: TGTGCCAGCAGCTTAGTACCCCCGGGGAACCCCACAGATACGCAGTATTTT. It translates to CASSLVPPGNPTDTQYF.

This clonotype appeared a few times. V gene TRBV20-1 combines with J gene TRBJ1-1; tentatively, D is TRBD1 (6 bases). Germline CDR1 and CDR2: DFQATT and SNEGSKA (reference sequence). V lost 0 bases to trimming and J lost 1 base, with 15 bases between them. The CDR3 runs 16 residues. CDR3 sequence (DNA): TGCAGTGCTAGAGATAGGACAGCTCTTAGGAACACTGAAGCTTTCTTT. Protein product: CSARDRTALRNTEAFF.

This clonotype showed up just a few times. The chain recombines TRBV5-1 with TRBJ1-1; 9 nucleotides align to TRBD1. The ends lost 0 bases at V and 4 bases at J; junction bases unmatched: 4. Germline assignment: CDR1 SGHRS and CDR2 YFSETQ. The CDR3 loop spans 15 amino acids. The CDR3 DNA sequence: TGCGCCAGCAGCTTGGTGGGACAGGGAGGCACTGAAGCTTTCTTT. As protein: CASSLVGQGGTEAFF. The whole variable domain, filled in from reference TRBV5-1 and TRBJ1-1, reads KAGVTQTPRYLIKTRGQQVTLSCSPISGHRSVSWYQQTPGQGLQFLFEYFSETQRNKGNFPGRFSGRQFSNSRSEMNVSTLELGDSALYLCASSLVGQGGTEAFFGQGTRLTVV.

V gene TRBV19 combines with J gene TRBJ2-7; perhaps D is TRBD1 or TRBD2 (5 bases each). Trimming removed 5 bases from V and 2 bases from J, with 13 bases in between. Germline CDR1 LNHDA, CDR2 SQIVND (reference sequence). The CDR3 length is 14 residues. CDR3 sequence (DNA): TGTGCCAGTAGTGACCGGGACGGAGCCTACGAGCAGTACTTC. Protein sequence: CASSDRDGAYEQYF.

This clonotype has a single count. The J gene is TRBJ2-1, the V gene TRBV19, with a possible D match to TRBD1 (6 bases). Germline-derived CDR1 and CDR2 are LNHDA and SQIVND (reference sequence). The V end lost 6 bases, the J end lost 7 bases, and 16 bases lay between the germline ends. The CDR3 is 14 amino acids. The CDR3 coding sequence is TGTGCCAGTAGATCACTCACAGGGAAAAATGAGCAGTTCTTC. Protein: CASRSLTGKNEQFF. Full variable domain (rest looked up from reference TRBV19 and TRBJ2-1): DGGITQSPKYLFRKEGQNVTLSCEQNLNHDAMYWYRQDPGQGLRLIYYSQIVNDFQKGDIAEGYSVSREKKESFPLTVTSAQKNPTAFYLCASRSLTGKNEQFFGPGTRLTVL.

This clonotype was counted only a few times. The chain carries TRBV12-3 or TRBV12-4 and TRBJ2-5; 8 bases align to TRBD2. V dropped 7 bases and J dropped 2; count of bases not matched to a gene: 6. The CDR3 is made up of 14 amino acids. The CDR3 loop is CASNPRGGQETQYF. The CDR3 coding sequence is TGTGCCAGCAACCCTCGGGGGGGGCAAGAGACCCAGTACTTC.

The chain is built from TRBV6-5 and TRBJ2-3, with TRBD1 matching 9 bases. Germline V lookup: CDR1 MNHEY, CDR2 SVGAGI. The V gene end was trimmed by 2 bases and the J gene end by 2 bases; junction bases not matched to a gene: 5. The CDR3 has 16 amino acids. CDR3 nucleotide sequence: TGTGCCAGCAGTTACCGGGGGACAGGGCCCACAGATACGCAGTATTTT. Its protein is CASSYRGTGPTDTQYF.

The chain joins TRBV6-6 to TRBJ2-3; TRBD2 agrees at 15 bases. Germline CDR1 MNHNY, CDR2 SVGAGI (reference sequence). The length of the CDR3 is 19 residues. With 5 bases clipped from V and 0 bases from J, the junction kept 9 bases outside the gene matches. The CDR3 loop reads CASSQLGGTSGGSTDTQYF. CDR3 DNA sequence: TGTGCCAGCAGTCAACTGGGGGGGACTAGCGGGGGGAGCACAGATACGCAGTATTTT.

This clonotype was counted only a few times. The V gene is TRBV3-1, the J gene TRBJ1-2; tentatively, D is TRBD1 (6 bases). The CDR3 has 12 amino acids. The germline CDR1 and CDR2 sequences are LGHDT and YNNKEL (reference sequence). V lost 4 bases and J 14 bases, leaving 17 bases between the germline ends. The CDR3: CASSLDGARGTF. The CDR3 DNA follows: TGTGCCAGCAGCCTTGACGGGGCCAGGGGTACCTTC.

This chain connects TRBV19 to TRBJ2-7, with a weak D call TRBD2 (7 bases). From germline, CDR1 is LNHDA and CDR2 SQIVND (reference sequence). The CDR3 loop spans 15 amino acids. The germline V and J ends were trimmed by 4 bases and 0 bases, with 13 bases remaining between them. CDR3 region: CASSNAGAPSYEQYF. The CDR3 coding sequence is TGTGCCAGTAGTAACGCGGGGGCCCCCTCCTACGAGCAGTACTTC.